This TCR beta chain was found in a study of blood T cell repertoires in COVID-19. Overall study context: From T cells, B-cell-depleted T cells, or PBMCs came the material, which was cDNA or gDNA.

The J segment lost 1 base and the V segment lost 2 bases, leaving 5 bases of the junction unmatched. The germline V gene encodes CDR1 SGDLS and CDR2 YYNGEE. The CDR3 consists of 15 residues. Sequenced by immunoSEQ multiplex PCR; TCRdb stores in-frame clones only, minus some. The data show 120,000 to 150,000 clones, with over 85% seen just once and around 1.5% held by the top ten. The source material was peripheral blood. The chain couples TRBV9 to TRBJ2-7; 8 bases are shared with TRBD1. The clonotype comes from a human donor in a cohort sampled during active COVID-19. CDR3 nucleotide sequence: TGTGCCAGCAGCGTTTCAGGGGGCGATTCCTACGAGCAGTACTTC. Residues: CASSVSGGDSYEQYF.